Each of the 10 T cell receptor beta chains below was sequenced from the same sample in a study of blood T cell repertoires in COVID-19. Sequencing used immunoSEQ multiplex PCR; TCRdb keeps in-frame clones, though not all of them. The data show 200,000 to 300,000 clones, roughly 85% seen once. The sequencing input was peripheral blood. The receptors stem from a middle-aged man with COVID-19, enrolled during active disease.

There are a few counts of this clone. The chain couples TRBV30 to TRBJ2-1; 14 nucleotides agree with TRBD2. V was clipped by 6 bases and J by 0 bases; unmatched bases: 7. Germline V gene lookup returns CDR1 GTSNPN and CDR2 SVGIG (reference sequence). CDR3 size: 17 residues. The CDR3 region has the DNA TGTGCCTGTAAGGGACTAGCGGGGGCCTTCTCCTACAATGAGCAGTTCTTC. Translated, it gives CACKGLAGAFSYNEQFF. The complete variable domain, with remaining parts taken from reference TRBV30 and TRBJ2-1, reads SQTIHQWPATLVQPVGSPLSLECTVEGTSNPNLYWYRQAAGRGLQLLFYSVGIGQISSEVPQNLSASRPQDRQFILSSKKLLLSDSGFYLCACKGLAGAFSYNEQFFGPGTRLTVL.

This sequence joins TRBV4-1 and TRBJ2-3, with 9 bases fitting TRBD1. Germline lookup yields CDR1 MGHRA and CDR2 YSYEKL. The CDR3 extends over 15 amino acids. After removal of 5 bases from V and 5 bases from J, the junction contained 8 bases not matched to a gene. The CDR3 loop reads CASSVLDRGGDTQYF. Here the CDR3 DNA reads TGCGCCAGCAGCGTCCTTGACAGGGGGGGAGATACGCAGTATTTT.

Concerning this clone: The same CDR3 arises from other DNA sequences in this sample as well. The J gene is TRBJ1-2, the V gene TRBV28; tentative D call: TRBD1 (5 bases). V lost 4 bases, J lost 4 bases, and 7 bases lay in between. Germline V gene data show CDR1 as MDHEN and CDR2 as SYDVKM. CDR3 size: 12 residues. The chain's CDR3 is CASSYGGYGYTF. CDR3 sequence (DNA): TGTGCCAGCAGTTACGGGGGCTATGGCTACACCTTC.

The rearrangement joins TRBV28 to TRBJ1-2; 8 bases map to TRBD1. The germline V gene has CDR1 MDHEN and CDR2 SYDVKM. The CDR3 runs to 16 residues. The J segment lost 5 bases and the V segment lost 4 bases, leaving 12 bases of the junction unmatched. The CDR3 nucleotides read TGTGCCAGCAGTTCCGGGGGCGGACAGGGTATTTATGGCTACACCTTC. It encodes CASSSGGGQGIYGYTF.

In the case of this clone: This specimen includes other DNA sequences encoding the same CDR3. This chain joins TRBV6-5 and TRBJ2-7, with 9 bases aligning to TRBD2. Germline V gene data show CDR1 as MNHEY and CDR2 as SVGAGI. The junction had 6 bases not matched to a gene; V was cut back by 3 bases and J by 3 bases. The CDR3 length is 15 residues. The CDR3 is CASSYRKRGDYEQYF. CDR3 in DNA: TGTGCCAGCAGTTATCGAAAGCGGGGGGACTACGAGCAGTACTTC.

This chain uses TRBV28 with TRBJ2-1, with TRBD1 matching over 7 bases. Germline V gene sequence: CDR1 MDHEN, CDR2 SYDVKM. The CDR3 sequence is 13 residues long. V was clipped by 5 bases and J by 6 bases; unmatched bases: 4. CDR3 in amino acids: CASSPYRGNEQFF. In nucleotides, the CDR3 is TGTGCCAGCAGTCCGTACAGGGGCAATGAGCAGTTCTTC.

The chain carries TRBV9 and TRBJ1-2, with 10 bases lining up with TRBD1. Germline CDR1 reads SGDLS; CDR2 reads YYNGEE. The CDR3 sequence is 16 residues long. J gave up 3 bases and V 6 bases, and 11 bases lay outside the gene matches. CDR3 protein: CASTSGQGPIDYGYTF. CDR3 sequence (DNA): TGTGCCAGCACCTCGGGACAGGGGCCCATTGACTATGGCTACACCTTC.

This rearrangement joins TRBV2 to TRBJ1-6; D perhaps matches TRBD1 (6 bases). The CDR3 is made up of 16 amino acids. The germline V gene has CDR1 SNHLY and CDR2 FYNNEI. The ends were cut back, 6 bases at V and 10 bases at J, with 22 bases in the middle. CDR3 residues: CASRTGQSAIMSPLHF. CDR3 DNA: TGTGCCAGCAGAACCGGACAGTCCGCGATCATGTCACCCCTCCACTTT.

The chain links TRBV5-1 to TRBJ2-7, with TRBD1 matching 11 bases. CDR1 is SGHRS, CDR2 YFSETQ, per germline. The CDR3 is 17 amino acids. J lost 2 bases, V lost 2 bases, and 9 bases had no gene match. CDR3 sequence reads: CASSLRTGGGSAYEQYF. CDR3 sequence (DNA): TGCGCCAGCAGCTTAAGGACAGGGGGCGGGTCGGCCTACGAGCAGTACTTC.

This clone was picked up a small number of times. V is TRBV6-4 and J is TRBJ2-7, with D uncertain. Germline V gene data show CDR1 as MRHNA and CDR2 as SNTAGT. CDR3 size: 13 residues. V lost 4 bases, J lost 2 bases, and 9 bases lay in between. In DNA, the CDR3 is TGTGCCAGCAGTGTCAGTCAAACCTACGAGCAGTACTTC. It translates to CASSVSQTYEQYF.